The 17 T cell receptor beta chains given below trace back to one sample, sequenced in a study of shared clonotypes between healthy human individuals. Assay used: immunoSEQ multiplex PCR; TCRdb lists only in-frame clones, some missing. The sample contains about 2.4 million clones, under 95% of which appear only once. The specimen was naive CD4+ T cells from PBMCs. The subset: CD45RA+ positively selected. These receptor sequences come from a man aged 18 to 30 in good health. Some clones in this sample may be carry-over from other donors' samples.

On this clone: The germline gene is not matched at one end of the junction; a read error may be the cause. CDR3 DNA: TGCGCCAGCAGCGGGACCATCCATTTT. Protein product: CASSGTIHF. The chain recombines TRBV23-1 with TRBJ2-3; the D gene could be TRBD1 or TRBD2 (5 bases each). TRBV23-1 is noted as an ORF with a role that remains uncertain. The CDR3 runs to 9 residues.

Concerning this clone itself: An end of the junction does not agree with germline; a read error may underlie this. J is TRBJ2-7 and V is TRBV5-6, with D perhaps TRBD1 (6 bases). The CDR3 extends over 13 amino acids. Germline lookup yields CDR1 SGHDT and CDR2 YYEEEE. CDR3 sequence (DNA): TGTGCCAGCAGCCCTAAGCGTCGGGACAAAATCTCCTTC. Encoded protein: CASSPKRRDKISF.

Only one count was recorded for this clone. V and J are TRBV18 and TRBJ1-1; possibly TRBD1 for D (5 bases). Trimming took 2 bases from V and 3 from J, leaving 16 bases between them. The CDR3 sequence is 16 residues long. Per germline, CDR1 KGHSH and CDR2 LQKENI. The CDR3 DNA reads as TGTGCCAGCTCACCAAGGGGTCGGGGTGCTGACACTGAAGCTTTCTTT. Translation gives CASSPRGRGADTEAFF.

In nucleotides, the CDR3 is TGTGCCAGCAGCCAGGACACGGGTGGGTACAATGAGCAGTTCTTC. Translated, it gives CASSQDTGGYNEQFF. This sequence joins TRBV28 and TRBJ2-1, with D possibly matching TRBD1 (5 bases). The CDR3 totals 15 residues. The V gene's germline CDR1 is MDHEN and CDR2 SYDVKM. The V gene lost 6 bases and the J gene lost 4 bases, with 16 bases spanning the gap. The full variable domain, its missing parts supplied by reference TRBV28 and TRBJ2-1, is DVKVTQSSRYLVKRTGEKVFLECVQDMDHENMFWYRQDPGLGLRLIYFSYDVKMKEKGDIPEGYSVSREKKERFSLILESASTNQTSMYLCASSQDTGGYNEQFFGPGTRLTVL.

This chain joins TRBV28 and TRBJ2-4, with 8 bases lining up with TRBD1. Germline V gene data show CDR1 as MDHEN and CDR2 as SYDVKM. Unmatched junction bases numbered 5, after V lost 3 bases and J lost 7 bases. The CDR3 is 14 amino acids. The CDR3, as DNA: TGTGCCAGCAGTTTGCCAGGGGGCTGGAACATTCAGTACTTC. Protein product: CASSLPGGWNIQYF.

The rearrangement links TRBV7-9 to TRBJ1-2, with D unclear. Germline V gene lookup returns CDR1 SEHNR and CDR2 FQNEAQ (reference sequence). V was pared by 1 base and J by 6 bases, with 9 bases between. This CDR3 has 13 residues. CDR3 coding DNA: TGTGCCAGCAGCTTAGGTCACGGGGATGGCTACACCTTC. This sequence encodes CASSLGHGDGYTF.

The V gene is TRBV7-9, the J gene TRBJ2-3; 7 positions agree with TRBD2. The germline gives CDR1 SEHNR, CDR2 FQNEAQ (reference sequence). The J segment lost 2 bases and the V segment lost 4 bases, leaving 9 bases of the junction unmatched. CDR3 length equals 16 residues. The CDR3 loop reads CASSSGVAGHTDTQYF. In DNA form, the CDR3 reads TGTGCCAGCAGCTCGGGGGTAGCGGGCCACACAGATACGCAGTATTTT.

This clone was counted once. CDR3 region: CASSNGTGTQETQYF. Written as DNA, the CDR3 is TGTGCCAGCAGCAACGGGACAGGAACCCAAGAGACCCAGTACTTC. The chain has TRBV5-4 and TRBJ2-5; the match to TRBD1 covers 8 bases. The CDR3 runs 15 residues. V lost 4 bases to trimming and J lost 1 base; unmatched junction nucleotides: 6. Germline loops: CDR1 SGHNT, CDR2 YYREEE (reference sequence).

Here the CDR3 DNA reads TGCGCCAGCAGCGCCGTAGCGGGCCTCCAAGAGACCCAGTACTTC. Residues: CASSAVAGLQETQYF. The chain carries TRBV5-1 and TRBJ2-5; 7 bases agree with TRBD2. Germline CDR1 reads SGHRS; CDR2 reads YFSETQ. This CDR3 is 15 amino acids long. The V segment lost 4 bases and the J segment 1 base; nucleotides outside the gene matches: 7.

A note on this clone: This same CDR3 is encoded by further DNA sequences in the sample. The chain uses TRBV7-9 and TRBJ1-5, with unresolved D. The germline gives CDR1 SEHNR, CDR2 FQNEAQ (reference sequence). This CDR3 has 13 amino acids. V lost 1 base to trimming and J lost 6 bases, with 7 bases between them. CDR3 sequence (DNA): TGTGCCAGCAGCTTAGAATCTGGTCAGCCCCAGCATTTT. This sequence encodes CASSLESGQPQHF.

This chain uses TRBV28 with TRBJ2-3; D is unresolved. V was pared by 5 bases and J by 6 bases, with 15 bases between. CDR1 MDHEN and CDR2 SYDVKM come from the germline V gene. This CDR3 spans 14 amino acids. The DNA for the CDR3 is TGTGCCAGCAGTCCTTCTGGTCAGGTCGATACGCAGTATTTT. Amino acid sequence: CASSPSGQVDTQYF.

This clone was seen once. The genes are TRBV9 and TRBJ2-1, with 8 bases lining up with TRBD1. CDR3 size: 16 residues. Germline V gene sequence: CDR1 SGDLS, CDR2 YYNGEE. V lost 3 bases, J lost 6 bases, and 11 bases stayed unmatched. The CDR3 reads CASSAPQDRVVNEQFF. The CDR3 region has the DNA TGTGCCAGCAGCGCCCCTCAGGACAGGGTCGTCAATGAGCAGTTCTTC.

This clone appeared once. The V gene is TRBV18, the J gene TRBJ2-1; 11 positions match TRBD2. After removal of 3 bases from V and 5 bases from J, the junction contained 3 bases not matched to a gene. Germline lookup yields CDR1 KGHSH and CDR2 LQKENI. This CDR3 has 15 amino acids. In DNA form, the CDR3 reads TGTGCCAGCTCACCCACTAGCGGGAGCAACAATGAGCAGTTCTTC. Translated: CASSPTSGSNNEQFF.

This chain uses TRBV2 with TRBJ1-2; no clear D. V was cut by 6 bases and J by 2 bases, with 19 bases left in between. The CDR3 sequence is 16 residues long. Germline V gene lookup returns CDR1 SNHLY and CDR2 FYNNEI. The chain's CDR3 is CASRPHLDGTNYGYTF. CDR3 coding DNA: TGTGCCAGCAGACCTCACTTGGACGGCACAAACTATGGCTACACCTTC.

This chain links TRBV7-6 with TRBJ2-2; unclear D gene. V lost 5 bases to trimming and J lost 6 bases, with 16 bases between them. CDR1 and CDR2 from the germline V gene are SGHVS and FNYEAQ. The CDR3 runs 15 residues. The CDR3 DNA reads as TGTGCCAGCAGCCGTCGAATGGGCGGCGCCGGGGAGCTGTTTTTT. It yields the protein CASSRRMGGAGELFF.

The chain employs TRBV9 and TRBJ1-2, with a weak D call TRBD1 (5 bases). CDR1 SGDLS and CDR2 YYNGEE come from the germline V gene. The CDR3 loop spans 14 amino acids. Between the trimmed V and J ends, which lost 4 bases and 6 bases, there was a span of 16 bases. The CDR3 is CASSSRDVYNGYTF. The CDR3 region has the DNA TGTGCCAGCAGCTCACGGGACGTTTATAATGGCTACACCTTC. The entire variable domain, with the rest obtained from reference TRBV9 and TRBJ1-2, is as follows: DSGVTQTPKHLITATGQRVTLRCSPRSGDLSVYWYQQSLDQGLQFLIQYYNGEERAKGNILERFSAQQFPDLHSELNLSSLELGDSALYFCASSSRDVYNGYTFGSGTRLTVV.

The genes are TRBV9 and TRBJ1-5; D unclear. CDR1 SGDLS and CDR2 YYNGEE come from the germline V gene. The CDR3 loop spans 15 amino acids. Between the trimmed V and J ends, which lost 0 bases and 4 bases, there was a span of 11 bases. The CDR3 DNA sequence: TGTGCCAGCAGCGTAGAGGGTGCTAATAATCAGCCCCAGCATTTT. Residues: CASSVEGANNQPQHF.